The clone carrying this TCR beta chain was detected ten times or more. The sample originates from a study of blood T cells in healthy people across ages. A second about 6 to 12 cycle PCR used barcoded and J-beta primers. Using its own MiXCR run on the 5' RACE reads, TCRdb lists one record per CDR3 protein. The sample records about 650,000 distinct CDR3 sequences, approximately 52% being singletons. This CDR3 is built from 17 residues. Per the germline V gene, CDR1 is SGDLS and CDR2 is YYNGEE. With V trimmed by 3 bases and J by 2 bases, 7 bases remained unmatched. Sequencing was carried out using blood. The TCR sequence derives from a woman at least 80 years old in good health. The chain has TRBV9 and TRBJ2-7; 14 nucleotides align to TRBD2. The CDR3 is CASSEGLAGEETYEQYF. The DNA for the CDR3 is TGTGCCAGCAGCGAGGGACTAGCGGGAGAAGAAACCTACGAGCAGTACTTC.